Listed here is a single TCR beta chain. Its specificity is not known. As for time point: blood at routine non-recurrence follow-up after resection. Unsorted whole RNA samples from tumor, nontumor lung or frozen PBMC were sequenced. The data were obtained in a study of spatial heterogeneity in lung cancer. On the study more broadly: A consistent excess of beta-chain over alpha-chain sequences was detected. General observations from the study: Blood showed ubiquitous tumor TCRs more often at resection than at routine follow-up.

Unique molecular identifiers, one per molecule, were present on every TCR cDNA molecule. TCRdb reanalysed the 5' RACE reads using MiXCR and keeps one entry per CDR3 protein. The table includes approximately 50,000 distinct CDR3 sequences, about 7.4% detected once. This material consisted of PBMCs, taken at follow-up. The origin of this receptor is a female donor with early-stage non-small cell lung cancer.

CDR3 region: CASTPASSSTDTQYF. CDR3 sequence (DNA): TGTGCCAGCACTCCGGCTAGCTCTAGCACAGATACGCAGTATTTT. V usage is TRBV2 and J usage is TRBJ2-3, with D perhaps TRBD2 (5 bases). This CDR3 has 15 residues. Between the trimmed V and J ends, which lost 7 bases and 0 bases, there was a span of 14 bases. Germline CDR1 and CDR2: SNHLY and FYNNEI.